The 30 T cell receptor beta chains in this list originate from one sample, sequenced in a study of spatial heterogeneity in lung cancer. TCRdb fed the 5' RACE reads into MiXCR, producing one record per CDR3 protein. Of more than 50,000 distinct CDR3 sequences in the sample, about 7% are singletons; the top ten hold roughly 3%. As to time point: sample taken at primary tumor resection. Extraction of whole RNA from tumor, nontumor lung or frozen PBMC preceded unsorted sequencing. The specimen was PBMCs, collected at surgery. Source of these receptors: a female donor with early-stage non-small cell lung cancer.

This clonotype turned up a few times. This sequence joins TRBV20-1 and TRBJ2-5, with D tentatively TRBD1 (5 bases). CDR1 is DFQATT, CDR2 SNEGSKA, per germline (reference sequence). CDR3 length: 12 amino acids. V lost 1 base, J lost 5 bases, and 8 bases lay in between. Written as DNA, the CDR3 is TGCAGTGCTAGAGGCAGGGCTGAGACCCAGTACTTC. Protein product: CSARGRAETQYF.

CDR3 DNA: TGTGCCAGCAGCCCCTCACCGGGCTCGTTCAATGAGCAGTTCTTC. It translates to CASSPSPGSFNEQFF. The V gene is TRBV3-1, the J gene TRBJ2-1; D call uncertain. V dropped 4 bases and J dropped 6 bases, with 16 bases sitting between them. Germline V gives CDR1 LGHDT, CDR2 YNNKEL (reference sequence). CDR3 size: 15 residues.

This clonotype came up many times. V and J are TRBV28 and TRBJ2-1; TRBD1 matches at 7 bases. Germline values: CDR1 MDHEN, CDR2 SYDVKM. This CDR3 is built from 17 residues. The ends lost 4 bases at V and 4 bases at J; junction bases unmatched: 13. The CDR3 is CASSSAFPGQPYNEQFF. Here the CDR3 DNA reads TGTGCCAGCAGTTCTGCCTTTCCGGGACAGCCGTACAATGAGCAGTTCTTC.

This clonotype was detected many times. This chain connects TRBV15 to TRBJ2-3; D is undetermined. The V end lost 1 base, the J end lost 0 bases, and 14 bases lay between the germline ends. This CDR3 has 17 residues. Germline V gives CDR1 LNHNV, CDR2 YYDKDF (reference sequence). This chain's CDR3 is CATSRGEGRTSTDTQYF. The CDR3 DNA sequence: TGTGCCACCAGCAGAGGGGAAGGTAGGACCAGCACAGATACGCAGTATTTT. Supplemented by reference TRBV15 and TRBJ2-3, the full variable domain reads DAMVIQNPRYQVTQFGKPVTLSCSQTLNHNVMYWYQQKSSQAPKLLFHYYDKDFNNEADTPDNFQSRRPNTSFCFLDIRSPGLGDTAMYLCATSRGEGRTSTDTQYFGPGTRLTVL.

This clonotype has a count of ten or more. This chain joins TRBV4-2 and TRBJ1-1; D not resolved. Looked up from germline, CDR1 is LGHNA and CDR2 is YNFKEQ. This CDR3 comprises 12 residues. Trimming cost V 4 bases and J 4 bases, with 7 bases left between them. Here the CDR3 DNA reads TGTGCCAGCAGCCCCGTTGGCACTGAAGCTTTCTTT. The encoded protein is CASSPVGTEAFF.

In its sample, this clonotype was seen a few times. This chain connects TRBV12-3 or TRBV12-4 to TRBJ2-6; the D is unclear. CDR3 length: 14 residues. Trimming took 5 bases from V and 4 from J, leaving 9 bases between them. CDR3 region: CASSTGPGANVLTF. Written as DNA, the CDR3 is TGTGCCAGCAGTACCGGACCCGGGGCCAACGTCCTGACTTTC.

This clonotype was seen many times. This chain joins TRBV4-1 and TRBJ2-3; unclear D gene. Deletions cut 0 bases from V and 2 bases from J, with 18 bases between. This CDR3 comprises 18 residues. Germline V CDR1 and CDR2: MGHRA, YSYEKL. DNA for the CDR3: TGCGCCAGCAGCCAAGAGTTCCGGGTCGGTACCTTCACAGATACGCAGTATTTT. Amino acid sequence: CASSQEFRVGTFTDTQYF.

The chain carries TRBV12-3 or TRBV12-4 and TRBJ1-5, with TRBD1 matching 7 bases. This CDR3 spans 14 amino acids. Losses at the gene ends were 3 bases for V and 5 bases for J; bases not matched to a gene: 4. The CDR3 region is CASSLDRLDQPQHF. CDR3 sequence (DNA): TGTGCCAGCAGTTTGGACAGGCTTGATCAGCCCCAGCATTTT.

The rearrangement uses TRBV4-1 and TRBJ2-5, with TRBD2 matching over 8 bases. Germline-derived CDR1 and CDR2 are MGHRA and YSYEKL. This CDR3 spans 16 amino acids. V was pared by 6 bases and J by 1 base, with 10 bases of the junction left unmatched. The CDR3 DNA is TGCGCCAGCAGGGGGGCCACCGGGGGGGCCCAAGAGACCCAGTACTTC. This encodes CASRGATGGAQETQYF.

Many counts were recorded for this clonotype. The chain has TRBV28 and TRBJ1-1, with a possible D match to TRBD1 (5 bases). This CDR3 has 14 residues. V was trimmed by 2 bases and J by 6 bases, leaving 13 bases between them. The germline V gene encodes CDR1 MDHEN and CDR2 SYDVKM. Here the CDR3 reads CASSLTRASAEAFF. The CDR3 region has the DNA TGTGCCAGCAGTTTAACCAGGGCAAGTGCTGAAGCTTTCTTT.

This clonotype has a count of ten or more. The gene calls are TRBV23-1 and TRBJ2-7; D could derive from TRBD1 or TRBD2 (5 bases each). TRBV23-1 is sorted into the ORF group, with uncertain function. V gave up 4 bases and J gave up 0 bases, with 22 bases separating them. CDR3 length: 18 residues. CDR3 nucleotides: TGCGCCAGCAGTCCTAGGGGACCTCAAAAATCCTGCTCCTACGAGCAGTACTTC. It translates to CASSPRGPQKSCSYEQYF.

In its sample, this clonotype was seen many times. The chain carries TRBV2 and TRBJ2-4; D might be TRBD1 (5 bases). This CDR3 is built from 13 residues. CDR1 and CDR2 (germline): SNHLY, FYNNEI. Trimming took 6 bases from V and 6 from J, leaving 12 bases between them. The CDR3 reads CASRMGQPNIQYF. Written as DNA, the CDR3 is TGTGCCAGCAGGATGGGGCAGCCAAACATTCAGTACTTC.

This clonotype was detected many times. The chain links TRBV5-1 to TRBJ2-1, with D uncertain. CDR3 size: 15 residues. CDR1 is SGHRS, CDR2 YFSETQ, per germline. V lost 2 bases, J lost 7 bases, and 16 bases lay in between. Here the CDR3 reads CASSFGEVYTNEQFF. The DNA for the CDR3 is TGCGCCAGCAGCTTTGGAGAAGTCTACACAAATGAGCAGTTCTTC.

This clonotype was recorded a few times. The rearrangement joins TRBV21-1 to TRBJ1-5; TRBD1, the D gene given by the table, was not confirmed from the DNA. TRBV21-1 is classified as a pseudogene. This CDR3 is built from 15 residues. The CDR3 loop is CASSKPRDSNQPQHF. CDR3 in DNA: TGTGCCAGCAGCAAACCCAGGGATAGCAATCAGCCCCAGCATTTT.

This clonotype was counted ten times or more. The J gene is TRBJ2-3, the V gene TRBV7-2; tentatively, D is TRBD2 (6 bases). Trimming left V 3 bases short and J 0 bases short, with 16 bases between. The CDR3 spans 17 residues. Germline CDR1 is SGHTA and CDR2 is FQGNSA. The CDR3 nucleotides are TGTGCCAGCAGCTTCGAGGCAGCGGGCCATAGCACAGATACGCAGTATTTT. This sequence encodes CASSFEAAGHSTDTQYF.

The sample holds many counts of this clonotype. The chain combines TRBV3-1 with TRBJ2-3, with 12 bases fitting TRBD2. Germline CDR1 is LGHDT and CDR2 is YNNKEL (reference sequence). Trimming took 4 bases from V and 7 from J; bases not matched to a gene: 9. The CDR3 length is 16 residues. The CDR3: CASSPSLAGGRNTQYF. CDR3 sequence (DNA): TGTGCCAGCAGCCCCTCCCTAGCGGGGGGGCGAAATACGCAGTATTTT.

This chain joins TRBV5-1 and TRBJ2-6, with 7 bases lining up with TRBD1. The length of the CDR3 is 19 residues. Germline CDR1 and CDR2: SGHRS and YFSETQ. Trimming removed 4 bases from V and 2 bases from J; junction bases left unmatched: 15. CDR3 nucleotide sequence: TGCGCCAGCAGCCTGGGGGACAGACGAGTCCCCACTGGGGCCAACGTCCTGACTTTC. Protein product: CASSLGDRRVPTGANVLTF. Filled out from reference TRBV5-1 and TRBJ2-6, the complete variable domain reads KAGVTQTPRYLIKTRGQQVTLSCSPISGHRSVSWYQQTPGQGLQFLFEYFSETQRNKGNFPGRFSGRQFSNSRSEMNVSTLELGDSALYLCASSLGDRRVPTGANVLTFGAGSRLTVL.

This clonotype has at least ten counts. The chain carries TRBV7-2 and TRBJ2-1; TRBD2 matches 7 bases. Trimming at V came to 4 bases and at J to 6 bases, leaving 6 bases not matched to a gene. This CDR3 is 14 amino acids long. CDR1 is SGHTA, CDR2 FQGNSA, per germline. The chain's CDR3 is CASSSPGLINEQFF. The DNA for the CDR3 is TGTGCCAGCAGCTCTCCGGGACTAATCAATGAGCAGTTCTTC.

There are a few counts of this clonotype. CDR3 sequence reads: CRTGDDYGYTF. In DNA, the CDR3 is TGCAGAACAGGGGATGACTATGGCTACACCTTC. The rearrangement links TRBV20-1 to TRBJ1-2; TRBD1 agrees at 7 bases. The CDR3 sequence is 11 residues long. Germline V gene sequence: CDR1 DFQATT, CDR2 SNEGSKA (reference sequence).

The V gene is TRBV5-1, the J gene TRBJ2-3; unclear D gene. The CDR3 contains 15 residues. V lost 0 bases, J lost 2 bases, and 10 bases lay in between. The germline gives CDR1 SGHRS, CDR2 YFSETQ. CDR3 nucleotides: TGCGCCAGCAGCTTGGGCGGCGGAGACACAGATACGCAGTATTTT. Encoded protein: CASSLGGGDTDTQYF.

This clonotype was seen repeatedly, ten times or more. The chain has TRBV5-1 and TRBJ1-5, with D uncertain. The germline gives CDR1 SGHRS, CDR2 YFSETQ. Between the trimmed V and J ends, which lost 0 bases and 5 bases, there was a span of 6 bases. The CDR3 totals 13 residues. The CDR3: CASSLDGDQPQHF. Here the CDR3 DNA reads TGCGCCAGCAGCTTGGACGGAGATCAGCCCCAGCATTTT.

This clonotype was found many times. The chain has TRBV7-8 and TRBJ2-6; D remains ambiguous. There are 17 residues in the CDR3. V was shortened by 1 base and J by 0 bases, with 10 bases between the two germline ends. Germline lookup yields CDR1 SGHVS and CDR2 FQNEAQ. The CDR3 region has the DNA TGTGCCAGCAGCTTAGTCCCGTCCGCCTCTGGGGCCAACGTCCTGACTTTC. It yields the protein CASSLVPSASGANVLTF.

This clonotype was counted at least ten times. The rearrangement joins TRBV29-1 to TRBJ1-2; D gene ambiguous. There are 11 residues in the CDR3. V dropped 4 bases and J dropped 8 bases, with 11 bases sitting between them. In germline, CDR1 is SQVTM, CDR2 ANQGSEA. The chain's CDR3 is CSVGGQEGYTF. As DNA, the CDR3 is TGCAGCGTTGGCGGTCAGGAAGGCTACACCTTC.

V gene TRBV20-1 combines with J gene TRBJ1-4; D possibly corresponds to TRBD1 (5 bases). Between the trimmed V and J ends, which lost 6 bases and 8 bases, there was a span of 13 bases. The CDR3 covers 12 residues. Germline V lookup: CDR1 DFQATT, CDR2 SNEGSKA (reference sequence). The CDR3, as DNA: TGCAGTGCCCCAGGGCCAGTGGAAAAACTGTTTTTT. Protein sequence: CSAPGPVEKLFF.

This clonotype was seen repeatedly, ten times or more. This chain uses TRBV3-1 with TRBJ2-1, with D perhaps matching TRBD1 (6 bases). The CDR3 spans 13 residues. Trimming stripped 0 bases from V and 13 bases from J, with 13 bases between. CDR1 and CDR2 from the germline V gene are LGHDT and YNNKEL (reference sequence). CDR3 coding DNA: TGTGCCAGCAGCCAAGAAACCCACAGGGTCCAGTTCTTC. This codes for CASSQETHRVQFF.

Ten or more counts support this clonotype. The J gene is TRBJ2-2, the V gene TRBV9, with D tentatively TRBD2 (6 bases). The V gene lost 0 bases and the J gene lost 9 bases, with 12 bases spanning the gap. Germline values: CDR1 SGDLS, CDR2 YYNGEE. The CDR3 has 14 residues. The CDR3 nucleotides read TGTGCCAGCAGCGTAGGCCCTAGCGCGAGGGAGCTGTTTTTT. Its translation is CASSVGPSARELFF.

For this clonotype: A junction boundary mismatches the germline segment, possibly from a read error. V is TRBV7-3 and J is TRBJ2-2; either TRBD1 or TRBD2 may supply D (5 bases each). From germline, CDR1 is SGHTA and CDR2 FQGTGA. There are 14 residues in the CDR3. In DNA form, the CDR3 reads TGTGCCAGCAGCTTAACGAGGGGCACCGGGGTGCTGTTTTTT. Protein product: CASSLTRGTGVLFF.

This clonotype was recorded many times. The CDR3 protein is CASSPGHNTNMNTEAFF. CDR3 sequence (DNA): TGCGCCAGCAGCCCGGGACACAATACGAACATGAACACTGAAGCTTTCTTT. This chain joins TRBV5-1 and TRBJ1-1; possibly TRBD1 for D (6 bases). CDR3 length equals 17 residues. Germline values: CDR1 SGHRS, CDR2 YFSETQ. Deletions cut 4 bases from V and 0 bases from J, with 19 bases between.

This clonotype was counted at least ten times. The chain is built from TRBV7-2 and TRBJ2-1, with unresolved D. The CDR3 runs 14 residues. V was pared by 0 bases and J by 8 bases, with 11 bases between. Germline V gene sequence: CDR1 SGHTA, CDR2 FQGNSA. CDR3 protein: CASSLAARRDEQFF. The CDR3 bases are TGTGCCAGCAGCTTAGCGGCGCGCCGGGATGAGCAGTTCTTC. Full variable domain (missing parts from reference TRBV7-2 and TRBJ2-1): GAGVSQSPSNKVTEKGKDVELRCDPISGHTALYWYRQSLGQGLEFLIYFQGNSAPDKSGLPSDRFSAERTGGSVSTLTIQRTQQEDSAVYLCASSLAARRDEQFFGPGTRLTVL.

This clonotype occurred a few times. The V call is TRBV4-1, the J call TRBJ2-7, with a weak D call TRBD1 (6 bases). The germline V gene encodes CDR1 MGHRA and CDR2 YSYEKL. The CDR3 covers 14 residues. Deletions cut 4 bases from V and 4 bases from J, with 14 bases between. The CDR3 reads CASSPIQGAYEQYF. For the CDR3, the DNA is TGCGCCAGCAGCCCTATACAGGGTGCTTACGAGCAGTACTTC.